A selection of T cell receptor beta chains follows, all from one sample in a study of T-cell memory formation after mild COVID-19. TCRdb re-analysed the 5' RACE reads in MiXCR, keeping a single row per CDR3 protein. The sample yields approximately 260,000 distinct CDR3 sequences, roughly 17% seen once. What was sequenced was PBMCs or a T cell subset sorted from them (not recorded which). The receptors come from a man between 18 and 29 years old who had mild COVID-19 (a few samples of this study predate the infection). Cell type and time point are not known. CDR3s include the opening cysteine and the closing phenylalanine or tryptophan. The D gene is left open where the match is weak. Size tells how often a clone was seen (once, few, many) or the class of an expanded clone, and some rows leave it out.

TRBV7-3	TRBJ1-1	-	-	TGTGCCAGCAGCTCCTATCAGGGGCGAGCTTTCTTT	CASSSYQGRAFF
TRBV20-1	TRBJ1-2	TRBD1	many	TGCAGTGCTAGAGACCAGGGGGACTATGGCTACACCTTC	CSARDQGDYGYTF
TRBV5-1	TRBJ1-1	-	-	TGCGCCAGCAGCTTGAGGTTGGCCACTGAAGCTTTCTTT	CASSLRLATEAFF
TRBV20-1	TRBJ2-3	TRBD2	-	TGCAGTGCTAGGAAGACTAGCGGGGCCGCAGATACGCAGTATTTT	CSARKTSGAADTQYF
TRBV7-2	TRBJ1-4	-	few	TGTGCCAGCAGCCCCCGGTCCACCGAAGAAAAACTGTTTTTT	CASSPRSTEEKLFF
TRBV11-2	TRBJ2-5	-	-	TGTGCCAGCAGCTCGGCGGGTCCCGTGGAGACCCAGTACTTC	CASSSAGPVETQYF
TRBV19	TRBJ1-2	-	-	TGTGCGAGTCAAGGGGACCGCTATGGCTACACCTTC	CASQGDRYGYTF
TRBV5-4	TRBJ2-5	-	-	TGTGCCAGCAGCTTGGGATATACGCAAGAGACCCAGTACTTC	CASSLGYTQETQYF
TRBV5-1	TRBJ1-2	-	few	TGCGCCAGCAGCTTGGCGTTAAGGGCGCCTTCCTATGGCTACACCTTC	CASSLALRAPSYGYTF
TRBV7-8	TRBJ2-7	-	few	TGTGCCAGCAGCTTGGTGATTGGCGGGGCCCGCGCCTACGAGCAGTACTTC	CASSLVIGGARAYEQYF
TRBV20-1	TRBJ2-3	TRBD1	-	TGCAGTGCTAGACAGACAGGGGCAGATACGCAGTATTTT	CSARQTGADTQYF
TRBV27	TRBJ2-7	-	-	TGTGCCAGCAGTCCAAGTACGGGACACCGCTCCTACGAGCAGTACTTC	CASSPSTGHRSYEQYF
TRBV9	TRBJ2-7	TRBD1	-	TGTGCCAGCAGCGCAAAGGGACAGACCTACGAGCAGTACTTC	CASSAKGQTYEQYF
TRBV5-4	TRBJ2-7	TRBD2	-	TGTGCCAGCAGCTTGACTAGCGGCGAGCAGTACTTC	CASSLTSGEQYF
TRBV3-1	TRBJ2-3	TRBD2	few	TGTGCCAGCAGCCAACATAGCGGGGGCCGCACAGATACGCAGTATTTT	CASSQHSGGRTDTQYF
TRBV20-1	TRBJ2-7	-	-	TGCAGTTCCCCGGGGGGCCCTTCCTACGAGCAGTACTTC	CSSPGGPSYEQYF
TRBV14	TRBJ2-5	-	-	TGTGCCAGCAGCCAAAAAGAGACCCAGTACTTC	CASSQKETQYF
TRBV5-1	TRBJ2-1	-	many	TGCGCCAGCAGCTTGTACGGTTTAGGGTCCTACAATGAGCAGTTCTTC	CASSLYGLGSYNEQFF
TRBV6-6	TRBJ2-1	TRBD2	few	TGTGCCAGCAGTTTCGCGGGGGGGAATGAGCAGTTCTTC	CASSFAGGNEQFF
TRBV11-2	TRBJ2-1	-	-	TGTGCCAGCAGCTCCCGACTCCGTCGGCTCTTC	CASSSRLRRLF
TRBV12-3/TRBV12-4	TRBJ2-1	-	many	TGTGCCAGCAGTCTCGGACGGAGCTACAATGAGCAGTTCTTC	CASSLGRSYNEQFF
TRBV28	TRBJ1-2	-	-	TGTGCCAGCAGTCCCCCAGGGGATGGCTACACCTTC	CASSPPGDGYTF
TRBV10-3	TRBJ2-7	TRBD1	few	TGTGCCATCAGTCCAATACAGGGGGTCGGTCACGAGCAGTACTTC	CAISPIQGVGHEQYF
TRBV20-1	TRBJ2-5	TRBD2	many	TGCAGTGCGGCAGGACTAGCGGCCTCGCAAGAGACCCAGTACTTC	CSAAGLAASQETQYF
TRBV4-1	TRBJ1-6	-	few	TGCGCCAGCAGCCAACAGGGTGGGGATTCACCCCTCCACTTT	CASSQQGGDSPLHF
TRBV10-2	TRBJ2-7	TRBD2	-	TGCGCCAGCAAGGAACCAGGGGGGACTAGCGGGGTCGGGGAGCAGTACTTC	CASKEPGGTSGVGEQYF
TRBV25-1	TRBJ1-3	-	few	TGTGCCAGCAGTGAATATAGGGGGGCGAGCTCTGGAAACACCATATATTTT	CASSEYRGASSGNTIYF
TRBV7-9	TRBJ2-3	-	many	TGTGCCAGCAGCTCGGATCAGGATACGCAGTATTTT	CASSSDQDTQYF
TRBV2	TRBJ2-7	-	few	TGTGCCAGCAGTGAAGCGGGCTACGAGCAGTACTTC	CASSEAGYEQYF
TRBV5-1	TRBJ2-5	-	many	TGTGCCAGCAGTTTAGGCAGGGCACGAGAGACCCAGTACTTC	CASSLGRARETQYF
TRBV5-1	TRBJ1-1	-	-	TGCGCCAGCAGCTCGTTTTTGGGAGGGAACACTGAAGCTTTCTTT	CASSSFLGGNTEAFF
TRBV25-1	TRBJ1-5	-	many	TGTGCCAGCAGTGAAACGAACAGTTGGAGCAATCAGCCCCAGCATTTT	CASSETNSWSNQPQHF
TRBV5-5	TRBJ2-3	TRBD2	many	TGTGCCAGCAGCTTGGAAGCGGGGGCCCGCACAGATACGCAGTATTTT	CASSLEAGARTDTQYF
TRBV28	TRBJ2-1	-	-	TGTGCCAGCACCTTCTCGGGCTCCTACAATGAGCAGTTCTTC	CASTFSGSYNEQFF
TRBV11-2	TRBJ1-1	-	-	TGTGCCAGCAGCAAACAGAGGGGGAACACTGAAGCTTTCTTT	CASSKQRGNTEAFF
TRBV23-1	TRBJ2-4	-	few	TGCGCCAGCAGTCATCCCCGCTCAGGGTTATGGGCCAAAAACATTCAGTACTTC	CASSHPRSGLWAKNIQYF
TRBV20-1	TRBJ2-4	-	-	TGCAGTGCTAGAGATTGGGGGTTCGCCAAAAACATTCAGTACTTC	CSARDWGFAKNIQYF
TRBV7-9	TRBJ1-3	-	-	TGTGCCAGCAGCTTTACCCCCGGGGGAGACTCTGGAAACACCATATATTTT	CASSFTPGGDSGNTIYF
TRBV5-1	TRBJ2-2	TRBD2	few	TGCGCCAGCAGCTTGAGTCTAGCGGGGAGTAACACCGGGGAGCTGTTTTTT	CASSLSLAGSNTGELFF
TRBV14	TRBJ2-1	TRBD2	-	TGTGCCAGCAGCCAACCTAGCGGGGGGGCCCTCAATGAGCAGTTCTTC	CASSQPSGGALNEQFF
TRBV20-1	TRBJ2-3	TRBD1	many	TGCAGTGCGCCGAACCGGGGACAGGGTAACGCGGATACGCAGTATTTT	CSAPNRGQGNADTQYF
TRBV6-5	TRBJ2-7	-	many	TGTGCCAGCAGCCCACTCAGGAGGGGCGAAGAGCAGTACTTC	CASSPLRRGEEQYF
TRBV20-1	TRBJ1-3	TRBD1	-	TGCAGTGCTAGAGTAGCTGGACAGGGAGGAAACACCATATATTTT	CSARVAGQGGNTIYF
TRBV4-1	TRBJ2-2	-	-	TGCGCCAGCAGCCAAGGAACAGGCAGTCAAGTTGGTTGGGAGCTGTTTTTT	CASSQGTGSQVGWELFF
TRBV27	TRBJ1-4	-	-	TGTGCCAGCAGTCCCGGACAGTCTAATGAAAAACTGTTTTTT	CASSPGQSNEKLFF
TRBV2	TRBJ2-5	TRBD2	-	TGTGCCAGCAGTCTTCTGCTAGGACTAGCTCAAGAGACCCAGTACTTC	CASSLLLGLAQETQYF
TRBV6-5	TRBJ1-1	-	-	TGTGCCAGCGCTGATAGGGCAGGGGTCTACACTGAAGCTTTCTTT	CASADRAGVYTEAFF
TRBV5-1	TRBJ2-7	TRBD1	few	TGCGCCAGCAGCTTGGCCGGGTGGACAGGGGAAAACGAGCAGTACTTC	CASSLAGWTGENEQYF
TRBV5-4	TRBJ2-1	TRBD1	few	TGTGCCAGCAGCCGCCGGGACAGGGGCAATGAGCAGTTCTTC	CASSRRDRGNEQFF
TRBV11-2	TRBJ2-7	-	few	TGTGCCAGCAGCTCGTACAAACAGAATGGGCAGTACTTC	CASSSYKQNGQYF
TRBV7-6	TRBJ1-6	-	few	TGTGCCAGCAGCCCCCGGGACGGCTCCTATAATTCACCCCTCCACTTT	CASSPRDGSYNSPLHF
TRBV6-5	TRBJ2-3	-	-	TGTGCCATCGCCCTGGGGCACACAGATACGCAGTATTTT	CAIALGHTDTQYF
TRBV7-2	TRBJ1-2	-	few	TGTGCCAGCAGGCCCCAGACAGGTGGTTTTAACTATGGCTACACCTTC	CASRPQTGGFNYGYTF
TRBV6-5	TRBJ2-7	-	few	TGTGCCAGCACCTCCAACGCGGAGGGCTACGAGCAGTACTTC	CASTSNAEGYEQYF